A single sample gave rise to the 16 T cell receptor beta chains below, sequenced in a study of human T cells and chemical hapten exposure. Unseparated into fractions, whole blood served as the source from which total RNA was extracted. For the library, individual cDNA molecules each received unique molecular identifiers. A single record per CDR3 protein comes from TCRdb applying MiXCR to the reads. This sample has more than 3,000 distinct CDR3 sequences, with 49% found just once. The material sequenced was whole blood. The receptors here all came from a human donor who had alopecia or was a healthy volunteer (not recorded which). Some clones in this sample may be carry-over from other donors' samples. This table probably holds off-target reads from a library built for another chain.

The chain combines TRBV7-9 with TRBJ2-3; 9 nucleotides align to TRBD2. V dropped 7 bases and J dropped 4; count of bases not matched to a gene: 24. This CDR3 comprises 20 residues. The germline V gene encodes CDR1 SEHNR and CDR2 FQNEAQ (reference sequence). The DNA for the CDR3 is TGTGCCAGCAACCCTCCCGGGGCGCGGGGGGGCCGGTATTTCGCAGATACGCAGTATTTT. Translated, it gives CASNPPGARGGRYFADTQYF.

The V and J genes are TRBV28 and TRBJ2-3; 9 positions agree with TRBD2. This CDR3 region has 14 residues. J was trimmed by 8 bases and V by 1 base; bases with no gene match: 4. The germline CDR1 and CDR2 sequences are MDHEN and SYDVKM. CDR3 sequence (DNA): TGTGCCAGCAGTTTATTGGCGGGAGGGCTTACGCAGTATTTT. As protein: CASSLLAGGLTQYF.

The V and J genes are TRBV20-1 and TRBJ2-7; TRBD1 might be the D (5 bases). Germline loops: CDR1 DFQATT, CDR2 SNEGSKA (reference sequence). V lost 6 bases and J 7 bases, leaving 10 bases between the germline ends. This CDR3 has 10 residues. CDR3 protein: CSAWAGEQYF. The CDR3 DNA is TGCAGTGCCTGGGCAGGGGAGCAGTACTTC.

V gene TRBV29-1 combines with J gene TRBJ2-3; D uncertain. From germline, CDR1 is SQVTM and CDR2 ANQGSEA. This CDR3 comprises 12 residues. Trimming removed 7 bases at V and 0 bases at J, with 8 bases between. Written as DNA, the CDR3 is TGCAGCGCCGTGCCTAGCACAGATACGCAGTATTTT. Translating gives CSAVPSTDTQYF.

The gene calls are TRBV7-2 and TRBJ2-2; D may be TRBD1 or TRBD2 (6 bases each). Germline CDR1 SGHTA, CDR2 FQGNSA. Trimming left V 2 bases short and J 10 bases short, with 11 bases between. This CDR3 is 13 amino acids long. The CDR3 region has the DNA TGTGCCAGCAGCTTACAGGGGCGGGAGGAGCTGTTTTTT. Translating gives CASSLQGREELFF. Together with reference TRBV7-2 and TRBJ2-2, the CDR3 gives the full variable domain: GAGVSQSPSNKVTEKGKDVELRCDPISGHTALYWYRQSLGQGLEFLIYFQGNSAPDKSGLPSDRFSAERTGGSVSTLTIQRTQQEDSAVYLCASSLQGREELFFGEGSRLTVL.

In DNA form, the CDR3 reads TGTGCCAGCACCGCGGATATCGGCACAGATACGCAGTATTTT. Encoded protein: CASTADIGTDTQYF. This sequence joins TRBV28 and TRBJ2-3; D unclear. Germline assignment: CDR1 MDHEN and CDR2 SYDVKM. V dropped 7 bases and J dropped 1 base, with 12 bases sitting between them. This CDR3 has 14 amino acids.

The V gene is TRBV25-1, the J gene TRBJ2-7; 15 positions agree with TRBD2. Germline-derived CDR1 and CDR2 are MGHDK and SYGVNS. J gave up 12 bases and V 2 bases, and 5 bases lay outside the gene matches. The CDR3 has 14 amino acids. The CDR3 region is CASSEGLAGGPLYF. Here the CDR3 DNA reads TGTGCCAGCAGTGAAGGACTAGCGGGAGGGCCTTTGTACTTC.

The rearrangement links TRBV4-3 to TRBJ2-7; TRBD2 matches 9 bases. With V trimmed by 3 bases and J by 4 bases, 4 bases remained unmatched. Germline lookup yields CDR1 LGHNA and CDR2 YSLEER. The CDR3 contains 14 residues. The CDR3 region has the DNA TGCGCCAGCAGCCATCTAGCGGGGCCGTACGAGCAGTACTTC. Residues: CASSHLAGPYEQYF.

This CDR3 is CASTSWATHNEQFF. In nucleotides, the CDR3 is TGTGCCAGCACCTCTTGGGCAACCCACAATGAGCAGTTCTTC. The chain links TRBV7-6 to TRBJ2-1, with D uncertain. This CDR3 region has 14 residues. Germline-derived CDR1 and CDR2 are SGHVS and FNYEAQ. The germline V and J ends were trimmed by 7 bases and 5 bases, with 15 bases remaining between them.

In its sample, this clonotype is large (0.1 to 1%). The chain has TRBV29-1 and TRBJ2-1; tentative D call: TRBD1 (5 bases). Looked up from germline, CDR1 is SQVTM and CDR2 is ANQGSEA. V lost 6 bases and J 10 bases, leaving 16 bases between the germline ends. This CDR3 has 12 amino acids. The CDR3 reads CSVGRGVEEQFF. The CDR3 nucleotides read TGCAGCGTGGGGCGTGGGGTGGAGGAGCAGTTCTTC.

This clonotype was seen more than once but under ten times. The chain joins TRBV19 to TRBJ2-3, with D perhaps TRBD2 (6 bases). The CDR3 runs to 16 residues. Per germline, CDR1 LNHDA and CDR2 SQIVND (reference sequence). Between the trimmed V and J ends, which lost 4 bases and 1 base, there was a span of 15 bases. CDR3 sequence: CASSTIRSGGTDTQYF. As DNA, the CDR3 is TGTGCCAGTAGTACGATTCGCTCGGGGGGCACAGATACGCAGTATTTT.

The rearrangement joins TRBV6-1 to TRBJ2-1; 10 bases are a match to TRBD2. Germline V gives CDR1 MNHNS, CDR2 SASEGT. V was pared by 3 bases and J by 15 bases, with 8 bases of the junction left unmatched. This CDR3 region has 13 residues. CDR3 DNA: TGTGCCAGCAGTGATGGGAGCGGGGGGGCCGTGTTCTTC. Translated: CASSDGSGGAVFF.

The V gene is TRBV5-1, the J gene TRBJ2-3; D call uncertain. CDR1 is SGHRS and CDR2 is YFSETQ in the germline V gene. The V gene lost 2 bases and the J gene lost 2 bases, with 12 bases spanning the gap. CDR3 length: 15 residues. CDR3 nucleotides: TGCGCCAGCAGCTTTGAAGACTTAAACACAGATACGCAGTATTTT. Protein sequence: CASSFEDLNTDTQYF. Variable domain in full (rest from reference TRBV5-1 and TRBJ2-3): KAGVTQTPRYLIKTRGQQVTLSCSPISGHRSVSWYQQTPGQGLQFLFEYFSETQRNKGNFPGRFSGRQFSNSRSEMNVSTLELGDSALYLCASSFEDLNTDTQYFGPGTRLTVL.

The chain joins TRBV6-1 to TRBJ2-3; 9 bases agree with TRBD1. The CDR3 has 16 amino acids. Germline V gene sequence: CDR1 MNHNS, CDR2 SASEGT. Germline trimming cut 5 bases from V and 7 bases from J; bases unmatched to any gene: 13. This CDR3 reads CASSTRTGVFTNTQYF. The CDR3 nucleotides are TGTGCCAGCAGTACCAGGACAGGGGTCTTTACAAATACGCAGTATTTT.

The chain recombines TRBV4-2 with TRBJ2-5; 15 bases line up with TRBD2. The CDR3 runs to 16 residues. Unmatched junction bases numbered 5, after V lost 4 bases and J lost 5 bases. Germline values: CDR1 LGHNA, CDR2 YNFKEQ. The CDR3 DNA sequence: TGTGCCAGCAGCCCCGGACTAGCGGGAGGGGGCGAGACCCAGTACTTC. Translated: CASSPGLAGGGETQYF.

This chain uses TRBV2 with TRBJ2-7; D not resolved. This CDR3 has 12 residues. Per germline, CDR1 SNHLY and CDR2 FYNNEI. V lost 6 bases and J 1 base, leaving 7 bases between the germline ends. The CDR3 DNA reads TGTGCCAGCAGACAGCAGTCCTACGAGCAGTACTTC. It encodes CASRQQSYEQYF.